The clone carrying this TCR beta chain was detected only a few times. The table came from immunoSEQ multiplex PCR; TCRdb's copy has only in-frame clones and leaves some out. The table has approximately 120,000 clones, over 60% seen once; the top ten hold 3.5% to 5%. The data derive from a study of blood T cell repertoires in COVID-19. Study overall: Acute and convalescent COVID-19 specimens originated in the United States, Italy and Spain.

The length of the CDR3 is 12 residues. Trimming took off 3 bases at V and 5 bases at J, with 8 bases between the two ends. CDR1 is SEHNR and CDR2 is FQNEAQ in the germline V gene (reference sequence). The sample was peripheral blood. This rearrangement joins TRBV7-9 to TRBJ2-7, with D perhaps matching TRBD1 (6 bases). The sequence was obtained from a human donor in a cohort sampled during active or convalescent COVID-19. CDR3 coding DNA: TGTGCCAGCAGCTTCTACAGGGACGAGCAGTACTTC. Protein: CASSFYRDEQYF.